This T cell receptor beta chain was identified during a study of blood T cell repertoires in COVID-19. Overall study context: COVID-19 samples collected from the United States, Italy and Spain covered acute and convalescent phases.

In the original processing: Reference gene primers were amplified, and this amplification served to estimate nucleated cell counts. Using immunoSEQ multiplex PCR, the repertoire was profiled, and TCRdb retains in-frame clones only, with some absent. V, J and clone size are taken as reported in that table, and D and trimming were inferred from the DNA itself. This sample has approximately 42,000 clones; 76% occur once, and the top ten carry about a quarter. The CDR3 totals 14 residues. V shed 1 base and J shed 5 bases, with 11 bases lying between them. Germline V gene sequence: CDR1 SGHTA, CDR2 FQGNSA.

The chain combines TRBV7-2 with TRBJ1-2; tentative D call: TRBD1 (6 bases). The sequence derives from an older man with acute or convalescent COVID-19. Specimen: peripheral blood. Here the CDR3 DNA reads TGTGCCAGCAGCTTAGGGGGTACAGGGTATGGCTACACCTTC. This gives the protein CASSLGGTGYGYTF.